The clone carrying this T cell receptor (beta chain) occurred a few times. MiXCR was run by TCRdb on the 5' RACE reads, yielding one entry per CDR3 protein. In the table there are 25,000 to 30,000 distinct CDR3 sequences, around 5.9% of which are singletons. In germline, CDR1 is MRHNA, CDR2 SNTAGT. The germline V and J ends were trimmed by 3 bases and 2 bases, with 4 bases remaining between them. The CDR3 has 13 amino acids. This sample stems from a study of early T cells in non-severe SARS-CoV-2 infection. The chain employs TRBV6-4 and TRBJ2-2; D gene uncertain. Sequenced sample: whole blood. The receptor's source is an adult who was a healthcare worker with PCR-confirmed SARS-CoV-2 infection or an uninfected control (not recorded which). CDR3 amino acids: CASSESNTGELFF. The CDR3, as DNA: TGTGCCAGCAGTGAAAGCAACACCGGGGAGCTGTTTTTT.